The TCR beta chain described here comes from a study of vaccination and CD4 T cells after COVID-19. Whole-study context: After nasal swab PCR-confirmed SARS-CoV-2, roughly 9 convalescents had mild disease and one severe. Overall study findings and caveats: Looking at convalescent patients, a median around 84% of reactive clones were present only post-vaccination. 304 of 307 vaccine-specific clones from convalescent patients were spike mono-reactive.

Scientists ran DNA taken from cultured CD4+ T cells through the Oncomine TCR Beta short-read assay for sequencing. Via MiXCR, TCRdb re-called the PCR reads, giving one row per CDR3 protein. The data hold approximately 15,000 distinct CDR3 sequences, with over 55% observed a single time. This clonotype was detected a few times. Its antigen is not known. Regarding treatment: roughly 10-day PBMC culture with coronavirus spike peptide pools or control peptides (ViraFEST assay). The V and J ends lost 4 bases and 0 bases respectively, with 19 bases between them. This CDR3 spans 18 amino acids. Germline assignment: CDR1 SGHTA and CDR2 FQGNSA.

The V gene is TRBV7-2, the J gene TRBJ1-5; D is possibly TRBD1 (5 bases). The sequence was obtained from a human donor who had recovered from COVID-19. Specimen: CD4+ T cells from blood, cultured in vitro. The CDR3 DNA sequence: TGTGCCAGCAGCTCCTCGACTGGGGGTCCTTTTAGCAATCAGCCCCAGCATTTT. Its protein product is CASSSSTGGPFSNQPQHF.